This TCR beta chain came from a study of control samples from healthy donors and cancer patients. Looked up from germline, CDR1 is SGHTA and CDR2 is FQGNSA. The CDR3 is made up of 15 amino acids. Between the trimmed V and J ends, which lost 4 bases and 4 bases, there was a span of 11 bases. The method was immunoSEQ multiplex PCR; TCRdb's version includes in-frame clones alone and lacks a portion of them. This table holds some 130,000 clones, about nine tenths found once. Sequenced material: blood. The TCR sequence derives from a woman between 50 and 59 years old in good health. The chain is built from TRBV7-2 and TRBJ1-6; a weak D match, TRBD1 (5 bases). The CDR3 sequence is CASSSDTGYNSPLHF. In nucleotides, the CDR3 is TGTGCCAGCAGCTCAGATACAGGTTATAATTCACCCCTCCACTTT.